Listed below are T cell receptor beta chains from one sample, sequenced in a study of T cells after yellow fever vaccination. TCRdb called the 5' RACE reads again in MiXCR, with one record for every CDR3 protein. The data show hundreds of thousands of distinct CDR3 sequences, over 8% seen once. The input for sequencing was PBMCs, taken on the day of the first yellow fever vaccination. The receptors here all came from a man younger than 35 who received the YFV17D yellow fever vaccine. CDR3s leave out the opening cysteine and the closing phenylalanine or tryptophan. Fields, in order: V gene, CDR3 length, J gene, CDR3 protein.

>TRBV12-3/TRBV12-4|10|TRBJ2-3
ASSPPLSTQY
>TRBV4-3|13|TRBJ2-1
ASSQEATLYNEQF
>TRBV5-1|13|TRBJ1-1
ASSLEPGMNTEAF
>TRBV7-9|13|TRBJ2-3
ASSFSGGVTDTQY
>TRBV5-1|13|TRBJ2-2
ASSFGATNTGELF
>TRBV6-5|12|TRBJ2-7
ASSYGLMGYEQY
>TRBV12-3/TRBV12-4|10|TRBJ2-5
ASGDLGETQY
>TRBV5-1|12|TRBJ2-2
ASRQIPNTGELF
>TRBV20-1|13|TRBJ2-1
SVRTSPSSYNEQF
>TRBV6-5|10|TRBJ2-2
ASSYGTGELF
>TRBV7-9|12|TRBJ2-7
ASKQQGGSYEQY
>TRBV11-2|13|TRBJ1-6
ASSPSRQGLSPLH
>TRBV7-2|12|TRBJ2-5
ASSLSAFQETQY
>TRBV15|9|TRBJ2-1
ATSRDHEQF
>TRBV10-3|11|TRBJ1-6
ATKGAGESPLH
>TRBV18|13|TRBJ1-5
ASSPGQGRDQPQH
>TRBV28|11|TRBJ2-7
ASTISGTYEQY
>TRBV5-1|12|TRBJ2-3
ASSQQGRTDTQY
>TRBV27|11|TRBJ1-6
ASSLQVRSPLH
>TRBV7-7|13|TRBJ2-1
ASSLEVSSYNEQF
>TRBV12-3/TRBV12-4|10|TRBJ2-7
ASSLARWEQY
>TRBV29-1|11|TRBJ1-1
SVMGGDGTEAF
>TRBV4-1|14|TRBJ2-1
ASSRTPDRSYNEQF
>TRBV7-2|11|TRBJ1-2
ASSRPDSYGYT
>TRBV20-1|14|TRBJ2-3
CARARGGFRTDTQY
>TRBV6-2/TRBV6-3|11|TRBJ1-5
ARQVWSNQPQH
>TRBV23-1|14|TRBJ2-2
ASSQSWDTGTGELF
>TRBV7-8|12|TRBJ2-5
ASSLRGREETQY
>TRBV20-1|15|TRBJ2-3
SARGGLAGGPTDTQY
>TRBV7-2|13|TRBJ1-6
ASSLAGGGVSPLH
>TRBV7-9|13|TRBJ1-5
ASLPTGGPNQPQH
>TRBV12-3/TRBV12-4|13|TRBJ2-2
ASSLEGYPAGELF
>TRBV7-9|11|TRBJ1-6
ASSAGALSPLH
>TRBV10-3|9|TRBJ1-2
ATEGGFGYT
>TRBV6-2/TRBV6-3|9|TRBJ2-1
ASSHRDRQF
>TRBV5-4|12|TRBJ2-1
ASRQGSSYNEQF
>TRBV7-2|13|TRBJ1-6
ASSHSAATHSPLH
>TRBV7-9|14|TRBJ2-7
ASSRILTGGHYEQY
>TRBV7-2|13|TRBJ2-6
ASSFSVSGANVLT
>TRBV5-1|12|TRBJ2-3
TSAGTGNTDTQY
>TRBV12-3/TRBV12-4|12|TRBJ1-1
ASSLGSLGTEAF
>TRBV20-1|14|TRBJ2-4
CARVGGRVAKNIQY
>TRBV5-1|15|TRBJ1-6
ASSLEGTGAYNSPLH
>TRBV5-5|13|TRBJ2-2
ASEFRLGSTGELF
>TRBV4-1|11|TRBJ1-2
ASSHGGAQGYT
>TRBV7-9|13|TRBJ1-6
ASSLDPGSFSPLH
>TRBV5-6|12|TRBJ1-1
ASTSGLEKTEAF
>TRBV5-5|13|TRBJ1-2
ASSFRDRGIYGYT
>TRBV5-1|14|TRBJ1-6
ASSSRTDSYNSPLH